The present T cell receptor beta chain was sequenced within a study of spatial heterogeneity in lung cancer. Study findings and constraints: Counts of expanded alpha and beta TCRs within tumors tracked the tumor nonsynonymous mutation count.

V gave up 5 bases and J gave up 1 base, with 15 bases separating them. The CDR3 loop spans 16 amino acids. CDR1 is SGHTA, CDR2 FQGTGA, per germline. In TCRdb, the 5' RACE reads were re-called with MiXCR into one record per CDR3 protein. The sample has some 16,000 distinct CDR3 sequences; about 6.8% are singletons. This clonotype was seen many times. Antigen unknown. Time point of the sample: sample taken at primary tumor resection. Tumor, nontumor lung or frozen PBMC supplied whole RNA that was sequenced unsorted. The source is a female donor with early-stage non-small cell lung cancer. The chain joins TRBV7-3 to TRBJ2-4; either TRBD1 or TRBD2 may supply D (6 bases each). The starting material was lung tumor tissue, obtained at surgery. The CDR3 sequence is CASSPGANSAKNIQYF. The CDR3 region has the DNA TGTGCCAGCAGCCCGGGGGCGAACTCGGCCAAAAACATTCAGTACTTC.